The 27 T cell receptor beta chains listed next were all sequenced from one sample in a study of T-cell memory formation after mild COVID-19. TCRdb reprocessed the 5' RACE reads via MiXCR and lists one record per CDR3 protein. The sample lists roughly 450,000 distinct CDR3 sequences; roughly 20% were seen once. Sequencing was carried out using PBMCs or a T cell subset sorted from them (not recorded which). The source of these receptors is an adult woman who had mild COVID-19 (a few samples of this study predate the infection). Cell type and time point are not known.

The table lists this clonotype with a count of one. The V call is TRBV18, the J call TRBJ2-2; D unclear. CDR3 length: 15 amino acids. CDR1 and CDR2 from the germline V gene are KGHSH and LQKENI. The V end was cut by 0 bases, the J end by 4 bases, with 9 bases between. The CDR3 DNA reads TGTGCCAGCTCACCACCGAGGCTACTCACCGGGGAGCTGTTTTTT. Translated: CASSPPRLLTGELFF.

The chain combines TRBV12-3 or TRBV12-4 with TRBJ2-7; no clear D. The germline V and J ends were trimmed by 6 bases and 5 bases, with 11 bases remaining between them. The CDR3 runs to 12 residues. CDR3 amino acids: CASSFFGDEQYF. The CDR3 DNA reads as TGTGCCAGCAGCTTCTTTGGCGACGAGCAGTACTTC.

The chain combines TRBV3-1 with TRBJ2-7; TRBD2 aligns across 11 bases. The V segment lost 1 base and the J segment 0 bases; nucleotides outside the gene matches: 5. From germline, CDR1 is LGHDT and CDR2 YNNKEL (reference sequence). CDR3 length equals 17 residues. CDR3 nucleotides: TGTGCCAGCAGCCAAGGGGCTAGCGGGAGGTACTCCTACGAGCAGTACTTC. Amino acid sequence: CASSQGASGRYSYEQYF.

This clonotype was recorded a few times. This rearrangement joins TRBV5-4 to TRBJ2-3, with 8 bases lining up with TRBD2. The V gene's germline CDR1 is SGHNT and CDR2 YYREEE (reference sequence). V was pared by 4 bases and J by 2 bases, with 9 bases of the junction left unmatched. The CDR3 has 16 amino acids. This CDR3 reads CASSLSLAGFTDTQYF. The CDR3 nucleotides read TGTGCCAGCAGCCTCTCCCTAGCGGGTTTCACAGATACGCAGTATTTT.

The chain combines TRBV7-2 with TRBJ2-7, with TRBD2 identical over 9 bases. V gave up 3 bases and J gave up 6 bases; unmatched junction bases: 6. Germline V lookup: CDR1 SGHTA, CDR2 FQGNSA. CDR3 size: 14 residues. The CDR3 DNA reads TGTGCCAGCAGCTTGAGCGGGAGGAGCTCCGAGCAGTACTTC. It yields the protein CASSLSGRSSEQYF.

DNA of the CDR3: TGTGCCAGTTCATACGTTCAGGGAAACACCATATATTTT. The encoded protein is CASSYVQGNTIYF. This chain joins TRBV5-6 and TRBJ1-3; D not certain. The CDR3 runs 13 residues. Trimming pared 8 bases from V and 4 bases from J, leaving 13 bases between. Looked up from germline, CDR1 is SGHDT and CDR2 is YYEEEE.

This clonotype has ten or more counts. The chain uses TRBV7-9 and TRBJ2-1; no reliable D call. Germline V gene lookup returns CDR1 SEHNR and CDR2 FQNEAQ (reference sequence). Trimming left V 5 bases short and J 8 bases short, with 13 bases between. The CDR3 runs to 13 residues. DNA for the CDR3: TGTGCCAGCAGCCCTCGGCCCGCAGATGAGCAGTTCTTC. The encoded protein is CASSPRPADEQFF.

The CDR3 DNA sequence: TGCAGTGCTAGATCCTCAGCGGAGGTCGACCACTACAATGAGCAGTTCTTC. Translating it yields CSARSSAEVDHYNEQFF. The gene calls are TRBV20-1 and TRBJ2-1; a weak D match, TRBD2 (5 bases). CDR1 is DFQATT and CDR2 is SNEGSKA in the germline V gene (reference sequence). Deletions cut 2 bases from V and 3 bases from J, with 20 bases between. The CDR3 is 17 amino acids.

This clonotype was recorded many times. The rearrangement uses TRBV7-3 and TRBJ2-1, with no clear D. Trimming cost V 5 bases and J 0 bases, with 11 bases left between them. This CDR3 spans 15 amino acids. In germline, CDR1 is SGHTA, CDR2 FQGTGA. CDR3 coding DNA: TGTGCCAGCAGCCCCGGGTTGGCCTCCTACAATGAGCAGTTCTTC. Protein product: CASSPGLASYNEQFF.

The chain recombines TRBV19 with TRBJ1-5; 9 nucleotides align to TRBD1. The length of the CDR3 is 15 residues. Germline V gene data show CDR1 as LNHDA and CDR2 as SQIVND (reference sequence). V shed 7 bases and J 2 bases; nucleotides not matched to a gene: 6. The CDR3 is CASNQDRGGNQPQHF. The CDR3 coding sequence is TGTGCCAGTAACCAGGACAGGGGAGGCAATCAGCCCCAGCATTTT.

This clonotype was seen only a few times. The rearrangement links TRBV29-1 to TRBJ1-1; D uncertain. CDR3 length: 11 amino acids. V was pared by 4 bases and J by 6 bases, with 9 bases between. CDR1 is SQVTM and CDR2 is ANQGSEA in the germline V gene. The CDR3 DNA is TGCAGCGTTGCCAGTGTCGCTGAAGCTTTCTTT. This encodes CSVASVAEAFF. The full variable domain, rest sourced from reference TRBV29-1 and TRBJ1-1, is SAVISQKPSRDICQRGTSLTIQCQVDSQVTMMFWYRQQPGQSLTLIATANQGSEATYESGFVIDKFPISRPNLTFSTLTVSNMSPEDSSIYLCSVASVAEAFFGQGTRLTVV.

This clonotype has only a few counts. The gene calls are TRBV11-2 and TRBJ2-1, with D perhaps TRBD1 (6 bases). Germline CDR1 reads SGHAT; CDR2 reads FQNNGV. The CDR3 consists of 20 residues. V shed 1 base and J shed 0 bases, with 22 bases lying between them. The CDR3 nucleotides read TGTGCCAGCAGCTTAGTAGGGGGATATGGGGCCCGGAGCTCCTACAATGAGCAGTTCTTC. It yields the protein CASSLVGGYGARSSYNEQFF.

The chain joins TRBV24-1 to TRBJ2-1, with D tentatively TRBD2 (5 bases). Trimming removed 4 bases from V and 1 base from J, with 16 bases in between. The CDR3 runs 17 residues. Germline CDR1 reads KGHDR; CDR2 reads SFDVKD. As DNA, the CDR3 is TGTGCCACCAGTGACCTGCCGCTAGCCGAGTCCTACAATGAGCAGTTCTTC. Translated: CATSDLPLAESYNEQFF.

This clonotype was counted a few times. The chain has TRBV20-1 and TRBJ2-2; 7 positions agree with TRBD1. This CDR3 has 15 residues. Trimming removed 4 bases from V and 4 bases from J; junction bases left unmatched: 9. The germline CDR1 and CDR2 sequences are DFQATT and SNEGSKA (reference sequence). CDR3 sequence (DNA): TGCAGTGCTACGATCCCGGGACAGTCCACCGGGGAGCTGTTTTTT. This translates into CSATIPGQSTGELFF.

There are many counts of this clonotype. The gene calls are TRBV12-3 or TRBV12-4 and TRBJ2-1; D gene uncertain. The CDR3 loop spans 14 amino acids. V was trimmed by 3 bases and J by 5 bases, leaving 11 bases between them. CDR3 sequence reads: CASSFGLGNNEQFF. CDR3 nucleotides: TGTGCCAGCAGTTTTGGGCTAGGGAACAATGAGCAGTTCTTC.

There are many counts of this clonotype. V and J are TRBV6-2 or TRBV6-3 and TRBJ2-7; 7 nucleotides align to TRBD2. CDR1 is MNHEY, CDR2 SVGEGT, per germline. This CDR3 spans 13 amino acids. Trimming removed 4 bases from V and 7 bases from J; junction bases left unmatched: 7. The CDR3 loop is CASSSTGGGEQYF. As DNA, the CDR3 is TGTGCCAGCAGTTCTACGGGAGGAGGGGAGCAGTACTTC.

This clonotype was seen only once. The chain uses TRBV27 and TRBJ1-5; perhaps TRBD1 as D (6 bases). The germline V gene encodes CDR1 MNHEY and CDR2 SMNVEV (reference sequence). The CDR3 covers 16 residues. V lost 5 bases, J lost 1 base, and 15 bases lay in between. The DNA for the CDR3 is TGTGCCAGCAGTAAGAACAGGGCTGCGAGCAATCAGCCCCAGCATTTT. Its translation is CASSKNRAASNQPQHF.

This clonotype has a count of ten or more. The chain recombines TRBV27 with TRBJ2-1; TRBD1 or TRBD2 may be the D gene (5 bases each). In germline, CDR1 is MNHEY, CDR2 SMNVEV (reference sequence). V lost 5 bases and J lost 9, with 14 bases in between. The CDR3 has 13 residues. Here the CDR3 reads CASSLRPGTEQFF. Written as DNA, the CDR3 is TGTGCCAGCAGTCTCCGGCCTGGGACTGAGCAGTTCTTC.

The rearrangement joins TRBV24-1 to TRBJ2-7; a weak D match, TRBD1 (6 bases). In germline, CDR1 is KGHDR, CDR2 SFDVKD. CDR3 size: 11 residues. V was shortened by 12 bases and J by 3 bases, with 11 bases between the two germline ends. CDR3 sequence (DNA): TGTGCCGTCTCCAGGGGCTACGAGCAGTACTTC. Protein: CAVSRGYEQYF.

The chain couples TRBV7-2 to TRBJ2-7; D assignment may be TRBD1 or TRBD2 (5 bases each). Trimming took off 6 bases at V and 3 bases at J, with 18 bases between the two ends. CDR1 SGHTA and CDR2 FQGNSA come from the germline V gene. CDR3 size: 15 residues. The CDR3 nucleotides read TGTGCCAGCAGGAGGACCGGGACGGTGGACTACGAGCAGTACTTC. Translated, it gives CASRRTGTVDYEQYF. The variable domain in full, with the rest retrieved from reference TRBV7-2 and TRBJ2-7, is GAGVSQSPSNKVTEKGKDVELRCDPISGHTALYWYRQSLGQGLEFLIYFQGNSAPDKSGLPSDRFSAERTGGSVSTLTIQRTQQEDSAVYLCASRRTGTVDYEQYFGPGTRLTVT.

This clonotype was observed a handful of times. V is TRBV24-1 and J is TRBJ2-3; 7 nucleotides align to TRBD1. This CDR3 region has 14 residues. Germline V lookup: CDR1 KGHDR, CDR2 SFDVKD. J lost 6 bases, V lost 6 bases, and 8 bases had no gene match. In nucleotides, the CDR3 is TGTGCCACCAGTAGGGACAGTTTTTATGATACGCAGTATTTT. It yields the protein CATSRDSFYDTQYF.

The table lists this clonotype with a few counts. V gene TRBV24-1 combines with J gene TRBJ2-3; TRBD2 matches at 11 bases. CDR1 is KGHDR and CDR2 is SFDVKD in the germline V gene. This CDR3 region has 17 residues. Losses at the gene ends were 3 bases for V and 3 bases for J; bases not matched to a gene: 7. The CDR3 sequence: CATSDIWTSGQTDTQYF. DNA for the CDR3: TGTGCCACCAGTGATATATGGACTAGCGGGCAGACAGATACGCAGTATTTT.

The chain is built from TRBV24-1 and TRBJ2-3; the D is unclear. The CDR3 has 13 amino acids. V lost 5 bases, J lost 2 bases, and 7 bases lay in between. In germline, CDR1 is KGHDR, CDR2 SFDVKD. The CDR3 region is CATSVQSTDTQYF. CDR3 sequence (DNA): TGTGCCACCAGTGTGCAGTCCACAGATACGCAGTATTTT.

The rearrangement uses TRBV5-1 and TRBJ2-3, with no clear D. The CDR3 is 15 amino acids. Germline lookup yields CDR1 SGHRS and CDR2 YFSETQ. V lost 3 bases and J lost 0, with 11 bases in between. CDR3 protein: CASSSYSASTDTQYF. The CDR3 nucleotides are TGCGCCAGCAGCTCTTACAGTGCTAGCACAGATACGCAGTATTTT.

This clonotype was found a few times. The chain carries TRBV6-5 and TRBJ2-5; 7 bases align to TRBD1. The V gene end was trimmed by 6 bases and the J gene end by 5 bases; junction bases not matched to a gene: 6. This CDR3 spans 13 amino acids. Germline V lookup: CDR1 MNHEY, CDR2 SVGAGI. The CDR3 DNA sequence: TGTGCCAGCAGGCTACCAGGGGGTGAGACCCAGTACTTC. Translation: CASRLPGGETQYF.

This chain connects TRBV3-1 to TRBJ2-1; 12 positions match TRBD2. Germline V gene lookup returns CDR1 LGHDT and CDR2 YNNKEL (reference sequence). V shed 3 bases and J 6 bases; nucleotides not matched to a gene: 3. The CDR3 spans 15 residues. DNA of the CDR3: TGTGCCAGCAGCCACCTAGCGGGGGGGCCCAATGAGCAGTTCTTC. Protein sequence: CASSHLAGGPNEQFF.

This CDR3 reads CATKNGTSGGQNTGELFF. The CDR3 coding sequence is TGTGCCACCAAAAACGGGACTAGCGGGGGGCAGAACACCGGGGAGCTGTTTTTT. This chain joins TRBV24-1 and TRBJ2-2, with 15 positions matching TRBD2. Trimming took 8 bases from V and 1 from J; bases not matched to a gene: 7. This CDR3 spans 18 amino acids. Germline assignment: CDR1 KGHDR and CDR2 SFDVKD.